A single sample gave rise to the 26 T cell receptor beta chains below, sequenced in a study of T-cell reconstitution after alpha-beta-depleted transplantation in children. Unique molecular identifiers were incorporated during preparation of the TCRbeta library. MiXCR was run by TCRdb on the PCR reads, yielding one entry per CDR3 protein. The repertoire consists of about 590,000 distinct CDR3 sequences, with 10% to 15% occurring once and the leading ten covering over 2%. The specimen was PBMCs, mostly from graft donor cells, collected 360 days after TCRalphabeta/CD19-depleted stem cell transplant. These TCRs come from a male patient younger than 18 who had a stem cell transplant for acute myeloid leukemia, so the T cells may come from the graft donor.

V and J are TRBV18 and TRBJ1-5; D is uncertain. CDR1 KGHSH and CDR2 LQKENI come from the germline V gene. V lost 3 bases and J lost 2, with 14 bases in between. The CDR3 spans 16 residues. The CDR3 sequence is CASSPLGVLGNQPQHF. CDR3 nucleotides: TGTGCCAGCTCACCCCTCGGGGTCTTGGGCAATCAGCCCCAGCATTTT.

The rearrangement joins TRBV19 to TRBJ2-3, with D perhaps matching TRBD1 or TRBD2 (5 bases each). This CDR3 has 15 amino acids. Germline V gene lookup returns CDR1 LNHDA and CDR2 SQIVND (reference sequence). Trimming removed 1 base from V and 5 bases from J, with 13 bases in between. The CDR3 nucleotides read TGTGCCAGTAGTATAGTTGGGGGAAACGGAGATACGCAGTATTTT. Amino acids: CASSIVGGNGDTQYF.

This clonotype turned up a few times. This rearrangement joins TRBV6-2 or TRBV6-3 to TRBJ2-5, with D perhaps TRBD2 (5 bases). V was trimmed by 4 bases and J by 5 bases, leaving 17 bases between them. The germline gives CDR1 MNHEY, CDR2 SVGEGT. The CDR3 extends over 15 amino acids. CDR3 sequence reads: CASSFGGPGRETQYF. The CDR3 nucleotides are TGTGCCAGCAGTTTCGGAGGCCCGGGTCGGGAGACCCAGTACTTC.

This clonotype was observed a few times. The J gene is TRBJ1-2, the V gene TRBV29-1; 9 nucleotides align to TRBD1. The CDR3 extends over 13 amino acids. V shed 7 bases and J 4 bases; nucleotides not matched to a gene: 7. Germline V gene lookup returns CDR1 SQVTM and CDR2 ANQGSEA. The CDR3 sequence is CSGGTGPTYGYTF. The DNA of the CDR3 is TGCAGCGGGGGGACAGGGCCGACCTATGGCTACACCTTC.

The CDR3 here is CSVLVYSNQPQHF. The CDR3 DNA reads TGCAGCGTTCTAGTTTACAGCAATCAGCCCCAGCATTTT. This chain joins TRBV29-1 and TRBJ1-5; D remains ambiguous. Between the trimmed V and J ends, which lost 5 bases and 1 base, there was a span of 9 bases. CDR3 length: 13 residues. Looked up from germline, CDR1 is SQVTM and CDR2 is ANQGSEA.

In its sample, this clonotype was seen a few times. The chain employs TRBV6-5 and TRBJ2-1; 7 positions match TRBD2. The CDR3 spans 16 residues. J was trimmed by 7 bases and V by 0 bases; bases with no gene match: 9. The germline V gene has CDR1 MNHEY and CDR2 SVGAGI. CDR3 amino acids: CASSYSRAGKRNEQFF. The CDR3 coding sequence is TGTGCCAGCAGTTACTCGAGAGCGGGAAAAAGGAATGAGCAGTTCTTC.

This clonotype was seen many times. The CDR3 loop is CASSSGLAVYNEQFF. The CDR3 bases are TGTGCCAGCAGTTCGGGGCTAGCGGTGTACAATGAGCAGTTCTTC. This rearrangement joins TRBV6-2 or TRBV6-3 to TRBJ2-1; TRBD2 agrees at 7 bases. The V gene's germline CDR1 is MNHEY and CDR2 SVGEGT. The CDR3 contains 15 residues. After removal of 4 bases from V and 4 bases from J, the junction contained 7 bases not matched to a gene.

The DNA of the CDR3 is TGTGCCAGCAGTCTCCGGGACAGGTTTTGGACCACCACCGCGAGGGCCATTACAGATACGCAGTATTTT. It codes for CASSLRDRFWTTTARAITDTQYF. The chain combines TRBV25-1 with TRBJ2-3, with TRBD1 matching 8 bases. Germline assignment: CDR1 MGHDK and CDR2 SYGVNS. Trimming removed 5 bases from V and 3 bases from J; junction bases left unmatched: 31. The CDR3 is made up of 23 amino acids.

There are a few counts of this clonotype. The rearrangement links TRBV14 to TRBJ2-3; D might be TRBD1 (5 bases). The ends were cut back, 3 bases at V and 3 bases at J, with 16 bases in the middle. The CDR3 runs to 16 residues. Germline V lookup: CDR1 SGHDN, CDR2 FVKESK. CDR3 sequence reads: CASSQLGLARTDTQYF. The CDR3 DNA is TGTGCCAGCAGCCAGTTGGGGCTTGCCCGAACAGATACGCAGTATTTT.

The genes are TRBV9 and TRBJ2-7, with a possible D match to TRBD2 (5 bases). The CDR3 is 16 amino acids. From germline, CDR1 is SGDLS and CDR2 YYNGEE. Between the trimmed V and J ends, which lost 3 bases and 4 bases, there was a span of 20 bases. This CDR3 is CASSAGSWGALYEQYF. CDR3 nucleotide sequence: TGTGCCAGCAGCGCGGGGAGTTGGGGAGCACTTTACGAGCAGTACTTC.

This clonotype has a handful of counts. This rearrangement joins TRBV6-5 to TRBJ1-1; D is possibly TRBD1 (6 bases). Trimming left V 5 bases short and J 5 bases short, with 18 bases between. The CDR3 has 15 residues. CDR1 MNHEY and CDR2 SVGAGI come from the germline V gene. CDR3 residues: CASSTPTGRKTEAFF. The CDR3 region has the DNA TGTGCCAGCAGTACCCCAACAGGGAGGAAAACTGAAGCTTTCTTT.

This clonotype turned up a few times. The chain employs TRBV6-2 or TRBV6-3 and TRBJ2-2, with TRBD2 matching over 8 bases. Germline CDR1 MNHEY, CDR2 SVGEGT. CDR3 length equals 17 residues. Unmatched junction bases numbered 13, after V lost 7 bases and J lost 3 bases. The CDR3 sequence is CASTSAGEVFYTGELFF. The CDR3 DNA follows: TGTGCCAGCACCTCAGCGGGAGAAGTGTTTTACACCGGGGAGCTGTTTTTT.

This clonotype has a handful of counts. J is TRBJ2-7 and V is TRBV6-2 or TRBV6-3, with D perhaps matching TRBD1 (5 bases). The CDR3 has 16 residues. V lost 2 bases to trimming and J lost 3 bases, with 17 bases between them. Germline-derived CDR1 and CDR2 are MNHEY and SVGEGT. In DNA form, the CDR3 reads TGTGCCAGCAGTTACCACGTGGGGCAGGGCCACTACGAGCAGTACTTC. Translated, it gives CASSYHVGQGHYEQYF.

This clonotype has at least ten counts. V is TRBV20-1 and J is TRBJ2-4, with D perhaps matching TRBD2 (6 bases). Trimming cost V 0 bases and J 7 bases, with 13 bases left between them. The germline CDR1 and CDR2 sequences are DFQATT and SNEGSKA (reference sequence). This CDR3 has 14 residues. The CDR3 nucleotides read TGCAGTGCTAGAGATGGCGAAGCGGGTAACATTCAGTACTTC. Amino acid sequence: CSARDGEAGNIQYF.

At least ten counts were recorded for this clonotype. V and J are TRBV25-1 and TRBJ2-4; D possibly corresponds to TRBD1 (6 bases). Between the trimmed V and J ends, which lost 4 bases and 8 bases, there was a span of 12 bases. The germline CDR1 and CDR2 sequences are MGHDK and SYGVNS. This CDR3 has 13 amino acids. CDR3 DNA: TGTGCCAGCAGTGTGGCAGGGGTAGACATTCAGTACTTC. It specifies CASSVAGVDIQYF. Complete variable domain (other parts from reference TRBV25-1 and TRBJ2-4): EADIYQTPRYLVIGTGKKITLECSQTMGHDKMYWYQQDPGMELHLIHYSYGVNSTEKGDLSSESTVSRIRTEHFPLTLESARPSHTSQYLCASSVAGVDIQYFGAGTRLSVL.

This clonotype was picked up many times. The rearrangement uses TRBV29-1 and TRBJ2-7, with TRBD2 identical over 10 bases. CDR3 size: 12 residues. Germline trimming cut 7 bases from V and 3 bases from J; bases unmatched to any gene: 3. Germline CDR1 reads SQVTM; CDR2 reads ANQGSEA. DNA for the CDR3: TGCAGCGCTAGCGGGAGCCTCTACGAGCAGTACTTC. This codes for CSASGSLYEQYF.

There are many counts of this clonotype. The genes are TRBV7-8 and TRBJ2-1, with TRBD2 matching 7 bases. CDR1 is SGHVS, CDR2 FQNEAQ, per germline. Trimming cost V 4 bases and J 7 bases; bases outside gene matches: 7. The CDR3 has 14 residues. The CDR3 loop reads CASSWRETLNEQFF. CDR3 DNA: TGTGCCAGCAGCTGGCGGGAGACTCTGAATGAGCAGTTCTTC.

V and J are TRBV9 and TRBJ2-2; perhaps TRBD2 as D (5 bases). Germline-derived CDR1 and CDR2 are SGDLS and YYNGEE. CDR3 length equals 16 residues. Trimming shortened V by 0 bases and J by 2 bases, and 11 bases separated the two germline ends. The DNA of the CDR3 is TGTGCCAGCAGCGTAGAAGTGGGAGTCAACACCGGGGAGCTGTTTTTT. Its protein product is CASSVEVGVNTGELFF.

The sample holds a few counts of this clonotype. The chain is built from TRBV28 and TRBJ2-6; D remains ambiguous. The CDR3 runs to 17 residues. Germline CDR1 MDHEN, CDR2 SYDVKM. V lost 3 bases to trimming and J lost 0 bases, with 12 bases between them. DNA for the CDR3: TGTGCCAGCAGTTTTACCGGAAGCCTCTCTGGGGCCAACGTCCTGACTTTC. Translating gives CASSFTGSLSGANVLTF.

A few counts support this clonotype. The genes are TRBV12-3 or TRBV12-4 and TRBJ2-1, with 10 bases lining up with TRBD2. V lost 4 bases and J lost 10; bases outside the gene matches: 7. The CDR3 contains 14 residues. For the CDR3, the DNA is TGTGCCAGCAGTTATAGCGGGAGGTTAGGGGAGCAGTTCTTC. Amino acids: CASSYSGRLGEQFF.

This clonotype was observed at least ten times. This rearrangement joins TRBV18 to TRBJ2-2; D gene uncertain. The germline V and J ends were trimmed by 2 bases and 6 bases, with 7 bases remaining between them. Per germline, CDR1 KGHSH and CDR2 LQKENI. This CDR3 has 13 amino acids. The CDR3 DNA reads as TGTGCCAGCTCACCAGGTACTTCCGGGGAGCTGTTTTTT. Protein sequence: CASSPGTSGELFF.

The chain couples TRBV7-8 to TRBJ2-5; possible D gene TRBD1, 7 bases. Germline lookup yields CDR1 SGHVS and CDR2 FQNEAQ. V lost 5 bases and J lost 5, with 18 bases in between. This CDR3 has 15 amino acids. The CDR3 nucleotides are TGTGCCAGCAGCCGCCGACAGGGAGGTTGGGAGACCCAGTACTTC. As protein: CASSRRQGGWETQYF.

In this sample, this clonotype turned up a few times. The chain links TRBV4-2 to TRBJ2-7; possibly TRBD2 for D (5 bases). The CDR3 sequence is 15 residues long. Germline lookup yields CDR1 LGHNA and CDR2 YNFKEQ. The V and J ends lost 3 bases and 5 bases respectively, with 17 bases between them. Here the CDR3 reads CASSQPYSEEDEQYF. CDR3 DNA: TGTGCCAGCAGCCAGCCGTACTCAGAGGAGGACGAGCAGTACTTC.

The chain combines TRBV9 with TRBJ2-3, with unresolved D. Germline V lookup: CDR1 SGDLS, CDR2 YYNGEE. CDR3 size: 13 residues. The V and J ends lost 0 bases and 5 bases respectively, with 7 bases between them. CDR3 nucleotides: TGTGCCAGCAGCGTAGCAGGCGTAGATACGCAGTATTTT. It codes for CASSVAGVDTQYF.

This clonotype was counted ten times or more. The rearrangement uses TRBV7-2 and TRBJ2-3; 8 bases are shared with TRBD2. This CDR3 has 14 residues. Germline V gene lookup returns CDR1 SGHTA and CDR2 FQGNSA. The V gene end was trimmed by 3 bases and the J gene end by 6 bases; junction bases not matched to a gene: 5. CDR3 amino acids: CASSLGLDSDTQYF. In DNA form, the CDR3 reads TGTGCCAGCAGCTTGGGACTAGATTCCGATACGCAGTATTTT. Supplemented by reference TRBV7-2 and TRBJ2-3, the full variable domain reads GAGVSQSPSNKVTEKGKDVELRCDPISGHTALYWYRQSLGQGLEFLIYFQGNSAPDKSGLPSDRFSAERTGGSVSTLTIQRTQQEDSAVYLCASSLGLDSDTQYFGPGTRLTVL.

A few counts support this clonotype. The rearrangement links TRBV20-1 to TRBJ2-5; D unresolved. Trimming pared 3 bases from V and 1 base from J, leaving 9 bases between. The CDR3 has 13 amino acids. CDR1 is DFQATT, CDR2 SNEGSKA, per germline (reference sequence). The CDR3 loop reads CSARQLSQETQYF. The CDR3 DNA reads TGCAGTGCTAGGCAGTTGTCCCAAGAGACCCAGTACTTC.